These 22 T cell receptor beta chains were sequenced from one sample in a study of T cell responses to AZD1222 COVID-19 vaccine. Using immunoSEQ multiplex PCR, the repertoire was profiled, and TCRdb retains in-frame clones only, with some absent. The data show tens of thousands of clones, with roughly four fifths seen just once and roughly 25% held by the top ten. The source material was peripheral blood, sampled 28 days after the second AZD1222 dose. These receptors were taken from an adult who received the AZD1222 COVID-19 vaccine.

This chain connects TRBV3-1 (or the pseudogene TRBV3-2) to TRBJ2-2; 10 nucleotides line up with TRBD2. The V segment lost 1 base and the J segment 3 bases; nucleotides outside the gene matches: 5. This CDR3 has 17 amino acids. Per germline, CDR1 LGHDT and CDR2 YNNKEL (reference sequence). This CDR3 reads CASSQARLAGDTGELFF. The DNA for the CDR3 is TGTGCCAGCAGCCAAGCCCGGCTAGCGGGAGACACCGGGGAGCTGTTTTTT.

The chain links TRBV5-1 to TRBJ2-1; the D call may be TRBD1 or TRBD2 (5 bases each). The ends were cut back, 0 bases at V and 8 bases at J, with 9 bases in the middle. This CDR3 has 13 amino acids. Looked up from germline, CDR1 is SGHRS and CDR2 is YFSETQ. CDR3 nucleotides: TGCGCCAGCAGCTTGGTTCGGGGCGATGAGCAGTTCTTC. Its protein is CASSLVRGDEQFF.

CDR3 in amino acids: CASTPRTGMNTEAFF. CDR3 in DNA: TGTGCCAGCACCCCGAGGACAGGGATGAACACTGAAGCTTTCTTT. The chain recombines TRBV7-6 with TRBJ1-1; TRBD1 agrees at 8 bases. Losses at the gene ends were 7 bases for V and 0 bases for J; bases not matched to a gene: 7. CDR1 and CDR2 from the germline V gene are SGHVS and FNYEAQ. This CDR3 has 15 residues. Supplemented by reference TRBV7-6 and TRBJ1-1, the full variable domain reads GAGVSQSPRYKVTKRGQDVALRCDPISGHVSLYWYRQALGQGPEFLTYFNYEAQQDKSGLPNDRFSAERPEGSISTLTIQRTEQRDSAMYRCASTPRTGMNTEAFFGQGTRLTVV.

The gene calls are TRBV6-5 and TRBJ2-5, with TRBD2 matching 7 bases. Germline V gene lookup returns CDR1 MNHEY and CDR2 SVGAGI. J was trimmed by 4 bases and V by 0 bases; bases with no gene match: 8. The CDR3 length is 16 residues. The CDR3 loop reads CASSYSWGGAGETQYF. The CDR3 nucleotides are TGTGCCAGCAGTTACTCGTGGGGAGGGGCGGGAGAGACCCAGTACTTC.

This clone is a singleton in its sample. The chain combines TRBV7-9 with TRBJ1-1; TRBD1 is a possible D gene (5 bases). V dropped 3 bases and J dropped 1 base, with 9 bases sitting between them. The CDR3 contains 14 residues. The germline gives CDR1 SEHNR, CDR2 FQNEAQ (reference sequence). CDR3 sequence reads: CASSLGLANTEAFF. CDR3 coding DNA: TGTGCCAGCAGCTTGGGACTCGCGAACACTGAAGCTTTCTTT.

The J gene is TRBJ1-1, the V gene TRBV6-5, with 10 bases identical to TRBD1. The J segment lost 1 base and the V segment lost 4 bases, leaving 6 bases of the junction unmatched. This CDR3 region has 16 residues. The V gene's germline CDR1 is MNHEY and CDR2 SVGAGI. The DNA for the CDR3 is TGTGCCAGCAGTTGGGGGACAGGGGATCCGAACACTGAAGCTTTCTTT. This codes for CASSWGTGDPNTEAFF.

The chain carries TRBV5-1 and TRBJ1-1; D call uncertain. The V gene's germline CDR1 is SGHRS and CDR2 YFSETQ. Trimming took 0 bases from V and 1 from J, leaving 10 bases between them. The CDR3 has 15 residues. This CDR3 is CASSLAQAPNTEAFF. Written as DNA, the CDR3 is TGCGCCAGCAGCTTGGCCCAGGCCCCGAACACTGAAGCTTTCTTT.

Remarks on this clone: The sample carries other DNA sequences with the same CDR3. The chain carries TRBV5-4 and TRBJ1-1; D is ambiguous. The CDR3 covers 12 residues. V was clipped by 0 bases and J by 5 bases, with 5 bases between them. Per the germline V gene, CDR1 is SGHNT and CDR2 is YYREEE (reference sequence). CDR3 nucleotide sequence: TGTGCCAGCAGCTTGGTAGGGACTGAAGCTTTCTTT. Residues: CASSLVGTEAFF.

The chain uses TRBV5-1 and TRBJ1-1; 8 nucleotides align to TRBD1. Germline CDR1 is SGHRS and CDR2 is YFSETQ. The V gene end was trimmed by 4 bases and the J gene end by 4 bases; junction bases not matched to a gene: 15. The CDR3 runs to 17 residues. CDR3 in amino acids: CASSPRPGGMEGTEAFF. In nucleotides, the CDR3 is TGCGCCAGCAGCCCCCGCCCAGGGGGCATGGAGGGCACTGAAGCTTTCTTT.

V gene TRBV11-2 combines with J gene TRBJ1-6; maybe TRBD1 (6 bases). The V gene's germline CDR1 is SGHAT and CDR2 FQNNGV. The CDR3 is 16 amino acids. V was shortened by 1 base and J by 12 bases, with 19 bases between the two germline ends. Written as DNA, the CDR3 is TGTGCCAGCAGCTTAGTGGCTGGGACACCAACTCAACCCCTCCACTTT. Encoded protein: CASSLVAGTPTQPLHF.

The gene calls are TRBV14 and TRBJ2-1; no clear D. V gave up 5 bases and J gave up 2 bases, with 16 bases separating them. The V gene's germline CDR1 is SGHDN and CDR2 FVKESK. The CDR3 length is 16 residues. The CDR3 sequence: CASSGEDWVPYNEQFF. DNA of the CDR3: TGTGCCAGCAGCGGCGAAGACTGGGTCCCCTACAATGAGCAGTTCTTC.

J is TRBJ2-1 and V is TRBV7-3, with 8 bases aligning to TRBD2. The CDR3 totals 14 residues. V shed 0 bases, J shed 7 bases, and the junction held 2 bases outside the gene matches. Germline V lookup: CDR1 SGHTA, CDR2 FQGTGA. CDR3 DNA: TGTGCCAGCAGCTTAACGGGACTAGGGAATGAGCAGTTCTTC. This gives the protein CASSLTGLGNEQFF.

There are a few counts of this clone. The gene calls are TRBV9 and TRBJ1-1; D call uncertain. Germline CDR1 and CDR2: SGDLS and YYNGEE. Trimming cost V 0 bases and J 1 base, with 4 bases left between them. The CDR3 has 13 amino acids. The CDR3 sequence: CASSVAGNTEAFF. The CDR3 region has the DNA TGTGCCAGCAGCGTAGCAGGGAACACTGAAGCTTTCTTT.

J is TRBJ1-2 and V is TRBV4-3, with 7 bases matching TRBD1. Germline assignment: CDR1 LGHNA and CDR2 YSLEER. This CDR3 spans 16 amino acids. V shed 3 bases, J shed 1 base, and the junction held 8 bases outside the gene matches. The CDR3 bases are TGCGCCAGCAGCCAGGGACAGCGGGCGTTTAACTATGGCTACACCTTC. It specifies CASSQGQRAFNYGYTF.

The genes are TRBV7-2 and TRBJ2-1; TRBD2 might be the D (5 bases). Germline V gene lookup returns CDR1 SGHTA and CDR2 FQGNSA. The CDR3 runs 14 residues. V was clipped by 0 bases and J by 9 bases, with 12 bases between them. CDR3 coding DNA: TGTGCCAGCAGCTTAGCGTCGCGAGGGCTTGAGCAGTTCTTC. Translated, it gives CASSLASRGLEQFF.

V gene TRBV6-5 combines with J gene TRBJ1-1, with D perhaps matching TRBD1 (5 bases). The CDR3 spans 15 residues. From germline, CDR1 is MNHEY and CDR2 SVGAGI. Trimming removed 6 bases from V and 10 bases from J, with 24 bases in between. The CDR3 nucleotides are TGTGCCAGCAGCTACCTTACAGGAGGGAAATGGGGAGCTTTCTTT. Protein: CASSYLTGGKWGAFF.

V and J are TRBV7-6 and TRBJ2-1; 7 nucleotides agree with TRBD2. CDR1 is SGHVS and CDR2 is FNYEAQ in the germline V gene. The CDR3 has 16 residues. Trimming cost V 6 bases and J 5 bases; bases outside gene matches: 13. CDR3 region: CASSYVLGTTNNEQFF. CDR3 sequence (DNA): TGTGCCAGCAGTTACGTCCTTGGGACTACGAACAATGAGCAGTTCTTC.

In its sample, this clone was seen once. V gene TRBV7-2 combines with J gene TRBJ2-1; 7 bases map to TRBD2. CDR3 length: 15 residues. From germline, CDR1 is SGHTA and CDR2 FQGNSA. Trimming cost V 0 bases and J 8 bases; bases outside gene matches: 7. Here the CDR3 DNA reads TGTGCCAGCAGCTTAGCGAGCGGGACTGTGTATGAGCAGTTCTTC. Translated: CASSLASGTVYEQFF.

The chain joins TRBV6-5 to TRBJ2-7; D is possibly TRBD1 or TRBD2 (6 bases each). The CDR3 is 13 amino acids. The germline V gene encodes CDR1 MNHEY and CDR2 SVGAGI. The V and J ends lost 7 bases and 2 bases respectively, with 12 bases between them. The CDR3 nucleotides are TGTGCCAGCATAAGGGGGGACACCTACGAGCAGTACTTC. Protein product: CASIRGDTYEQYF.

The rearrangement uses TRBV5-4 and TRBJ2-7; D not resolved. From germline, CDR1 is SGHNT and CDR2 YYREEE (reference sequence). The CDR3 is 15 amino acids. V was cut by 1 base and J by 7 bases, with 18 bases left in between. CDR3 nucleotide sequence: TGTGCCAGCAGCTTGTTGTCGGGCAGTTTTAGAGAGCAGTACTTC. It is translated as CASSLLSGSFREQYF.

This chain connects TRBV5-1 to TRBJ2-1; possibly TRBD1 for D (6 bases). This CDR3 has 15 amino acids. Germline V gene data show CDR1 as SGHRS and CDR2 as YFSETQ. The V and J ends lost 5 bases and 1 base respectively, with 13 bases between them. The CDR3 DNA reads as TGCGCCAGCAGTTTCGGACAGACGTCCTACAATGAGCAGTTCTTC. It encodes CASSFGQTSYNEQFF.

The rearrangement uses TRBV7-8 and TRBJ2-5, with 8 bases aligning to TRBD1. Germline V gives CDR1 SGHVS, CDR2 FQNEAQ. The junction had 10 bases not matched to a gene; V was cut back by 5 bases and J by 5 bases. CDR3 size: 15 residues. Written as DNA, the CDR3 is TGTGCCAGCAGCAGACTGGACAGGGTAGGGGAGACCCAGTACTTC. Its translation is CASSRLDRVGETQYF.